This T cell receptor (delta chain) was recorded in a study of Vδ1+ human thymocytes. Study-level findings and limits: Thymic TRG and TRD repertoires appeared highly polyclonal.

This clone was counted between two and nine times. Antigen: not known. The same CDR3 arises from other DNA sequences in this sample as well. The CDR3 totals 20 residues. The V segment lost 1 base and the J segment 0 bases; nucleotides outside the gene matches: 14. The germline gives CDR1 TSWWSYY, CDR2 QGS. Sequences come from RNA converted to cDNA by reverse transcription. Pooled V-gene forward primers with one constant-region reverse primer generated the CDR3 amplicons by multiplex PCR. TCRdb processed the multiplex PCR reads again with the CATT caller. The sample yields about 58,000 delta-chain clones, around 15% seen once.

This chain joins TRDV1 and TRDJ1; TRDD3 matches at 10 bases. This receptor was obtained from a girl in the first two years of life who had congenital heart surgery. Source material: Vdelta1+ gamma-delta thymocytes from the thymus. Subset defined: FACS-sorted CD3+ TCRalphabeta- TCRVdelta1+ TCRVdelta2- thymocytes. This CDR3 is CALGEPIPVLGDPYTDKLIF. CDR3 bases: TGTGCTCTTGGGGAACCCATCCCCGTACTGGGGGATCCGTACACCGATAAACTCATCTTT.